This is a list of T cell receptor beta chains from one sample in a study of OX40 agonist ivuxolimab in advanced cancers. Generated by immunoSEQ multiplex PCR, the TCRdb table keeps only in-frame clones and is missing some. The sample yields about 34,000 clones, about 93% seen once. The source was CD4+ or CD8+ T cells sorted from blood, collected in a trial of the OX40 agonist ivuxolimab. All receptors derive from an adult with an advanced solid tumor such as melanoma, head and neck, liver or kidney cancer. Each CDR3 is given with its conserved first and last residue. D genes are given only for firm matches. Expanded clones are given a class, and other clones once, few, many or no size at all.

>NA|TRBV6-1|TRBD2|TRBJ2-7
TGTGCCAGCAGTGAATGGTTAAGCGGGGGGGCCTACGAGCAGTACTTC
CASSEWLSGGAYEQYF
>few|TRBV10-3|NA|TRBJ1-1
TGTGCCATCAGTGGCGGAGGGGGGAACACTGAAGCTTTCTTT
CAISGGGGNTEAFF
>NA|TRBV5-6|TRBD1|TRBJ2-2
TGTGCCAGCAGCTTTACAGGGGGAGCCACCGGGGAGCTGTTTTTT
CASSFTGGATGELFF
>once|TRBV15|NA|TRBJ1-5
TGTGCCACCAGCAGAGAACAGGGAAATCAGCCCCAGCATTTT
CATSREQGNQPQHF
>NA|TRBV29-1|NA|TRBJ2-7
TGCAGCGCGGTGACGGAAGTCTCCTACGAGCAGTACTTC
CSAVTEVSYEQYF
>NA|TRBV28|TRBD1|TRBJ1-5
TGTGCCAGCAGCCGGCTCGGCCCGGGACAGGGAGGAAATCAGCCCCAGCATTTT
CASSRLGPGQGGNQPQHF
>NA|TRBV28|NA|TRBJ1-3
TGTGCCAGCAGGAACTTAGGGGGGGAAGGCTCTGGAAACACCATATATTTT
CASRNLGGEGSGNTIYF
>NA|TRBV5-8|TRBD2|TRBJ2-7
TGTGCCAGCAGCTTGGGGCTAGCGGGAGGCTCAGGGGACGAGCAGTACTTC
CASSLGLAGGSGDEQYF
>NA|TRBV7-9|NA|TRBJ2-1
TGTGCCAGCAGCTTAACCGGGACCGCACCCAATGAGCAGTTCTTC
CASSLTGTAPNEQFF
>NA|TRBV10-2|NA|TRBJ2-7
TGCGCCAGCGGGGAACTTCAGGGAAGGAGACACGAGCAGTACTTC
CASGELQGRRHEQYF
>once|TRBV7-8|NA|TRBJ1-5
TGTGCCAGCAGCTTATTAATAGGGGAGGGCGCGCGGGACAGCAATCAGCCCCAGCATTTT
CASSLLIGEGARDSNQPQHF
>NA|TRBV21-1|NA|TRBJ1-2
TGTGCCAGCAGCAAAAAGGGCAGCGCCTATGGCTACACCTTC
CASSKKGSAYGYTF
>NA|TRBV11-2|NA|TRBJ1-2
TGTGCCAGCAGCTTAGGACAGAACTATGGCTACACCTTC
CASSLGQNYGYTF
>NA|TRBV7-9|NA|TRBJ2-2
TGTGCCAGCAGCCCACAGGGTTTCGGGGAGCTGTTTTTT
CASSPQGFGELFF
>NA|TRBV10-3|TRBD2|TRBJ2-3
TGTGCCACCCGCTCTAGCGGAGTTGGGACAGATACGCAGTATTTT
CATRSSGVGTDTQYF
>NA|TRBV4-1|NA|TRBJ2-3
TGCGCCAGCAGCCAAGTAGCGTTTAGCACAGATACGCAGTATTTT
CASSQVAFSTDTQYF
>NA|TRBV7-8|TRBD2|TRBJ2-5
TGTGCCAGCAGCTTAGCGGGGGGGATGGATGAGACCCAGTACTTC
CASSLAGGMDETQYF
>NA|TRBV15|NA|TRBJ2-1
TGTGCCACCAGCAGCCGACTAGACTACAATGAGCAGTTCTTC
CATSSRLDYNEQFF
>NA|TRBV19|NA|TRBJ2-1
TGTGCCAGTAGTATAGATGTAAAGGGGGATGAGCAGTTCTTC
CASSIDVKGDEQFF
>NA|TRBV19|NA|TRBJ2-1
TGTGCCAGTAGGGGATACAATGAGCAGTTCTTC
CASRGYNEQFF
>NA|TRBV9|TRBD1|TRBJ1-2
TGTGCCAGCAGCGTAGGGACAGGCTATGGCTACACCTTC
CASSVGTGYGYTF
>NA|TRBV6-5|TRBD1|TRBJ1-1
TGTGCCAGCACAGAGTGGGGAGGGGGCTTAGCTTTCTTT
CASTEWGGGLAFF
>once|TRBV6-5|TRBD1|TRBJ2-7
TGTGCCAGCAGTTCCGACAGGGCCCCCTACGAGCAGTACTTC
CASSSDRAPYEQYF
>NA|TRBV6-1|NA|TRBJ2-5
TGTGCCAGCAGTGAAGTACCAGGGGCGAGGGAGACCCAGTACTTC
CASSEVPGARETQYF
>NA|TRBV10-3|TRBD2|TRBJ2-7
TGTGCCATCAGTGACGGGACTAGCGGGAGCTCCTACGAGCAGTACTTC
CAISDGTSGSSYEQYF
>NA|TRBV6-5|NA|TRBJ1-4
TGTGCCAGCAGTTACGGACAGTGGGCAACTAATGAAAAACTGTTTTTT
CASSYGQWATNEKLFF
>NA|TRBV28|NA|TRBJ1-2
TGTGCCAGCAGTTTGGGCCGCTATGGCTACACCTTC
CASSLGRYGYTF
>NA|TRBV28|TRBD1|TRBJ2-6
TGTGCCAGCAGGGTACTGGGACAGGGGATTACTGGGGCCAACGTCCTGACTTTC
CASRVLGQGITGANVLTF
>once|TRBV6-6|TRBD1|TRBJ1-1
TGTGCCAGCAACGCGGACAGGCCCACTGAAGCTTTCTTT
CASNADRPTEAFF
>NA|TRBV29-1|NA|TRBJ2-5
TGCAGCGTTTTGGGGGAGCCTCAAGAGACCCAGTACTTC
CSVLGEPQETQYF
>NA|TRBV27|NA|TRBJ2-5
TGTGCCAGCAGCTCAATCAACAGGGGGGGAGGGGAGACCCAGTACTTC
CASSSINRGGGETQYF
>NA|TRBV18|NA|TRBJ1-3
TGTGCCAGCTCTCCACTACAGGAAACTGGAAACACCATATATTTT
CASSPLQETGNTIYF